What follows are 26 T cell receptor beta chains derived from one specimen sequenced in a study of T-cell reconstitution after alpha-beta-depleted transplantation in children. Preparation of the TCRbeta library involved a method that used unique molecular identifiers. TCRdb ran MiXCR on the PCR reads and lists one entry per CDR3 protein. Of about 500,000 distinct CDR3 sequences listed, approximately 32% are singletons. Material: PBMCs from the stem cell graft donor, obtained from the stem cell graft. The receptors were gathered from a human donor who donated a stem cell graft to a child with aplastic anemia.

J is TRBJ1-2 and V is TRBV4-3, with a tentative D call TRBD1 (5 bases). CDR1 is LGHNA, CDR2 YSLEER, per germline. V lost 4 bases to trimming and J lost 3 bases, with 15 bases between them. This CDR3 region has 15 residues. In nucleotides, the CDR3 is TGCGCCAGCAGCCTCACTCATGGGGGGGACTATGGCTACACCTTC. It codes for CASSLTHGGDYGYTF.

This sequence joins TRBV9 and TRBJ1-6, with D uncertain. V lost 4 bases and J lost 0, with 8 bases in between. Germline assignment: CDR1 SGDLS and CDR2 YYNGEE. The CDR3 is 15 residues long. The CDR3 nucleotides read TGTGCCAGCAGCCCCGGGAGCTCCTATAATTCACCCCTCCACTTT. This translates into CASSPGSSYNSPLHF.

The chain is built from TRBV18 and TRBJ2-7, with TRBD2 identical over 8 bases. CDR1 and CDR2 (germline): KGHSH, LQKENI. The J segment lost 3 bases and the V segment lost 4 bases, leaving 5 bases of the junction unmatched. The CDR3 runs 14 residues. CDR3 in amino acids: CASSQREGVYEQYF. The DNA for the CDR3 is TGTGCCAGCTCACAACGGGAGGGAGTCTACGAGCAGTACTTC.

This clonotype showed up just a few times. The genes are TRBV18 and TRBJ2-5; tentative D call: TRBD2 (6 bases). From germline, CDR1 is KGHSH and CDR2 LQKENI. The V end was cut by 3 bases, the J end by 7 bases, with 15 bases between. The CDR3 has 14 amino acids. The chain's CDR3 is CASSPSRTTGTQYF. The CDR3 bases are TGTGCCAGCTCACCCAGCCGGACTACCGGGACCCAGTACTTC.

The chain has TRBV20-1 and TRBJ2-3; 11 bases are shared with TRBD2. Losses at the gene ends were 4 bases for V and 3 bases for J; bases not matched to a gene: 3. CDR1 and CDR2 from the germline V gene are DFQATT and SNEGSKA (reference sequence). The CDR3 is 14 residues long. The CDR3 loop reads CSANLAGGTDTQYF. The CDR3 region has the DNA TGCAGTGCTAACCTAGCGGGAGGTACAGATACGCAGTATTTT.

This clonotype was found a few times. The V call is TRBV9, the J call TRBJ2-1; 14 bases agree with TRBD2. The CDR3 length is 18 residues. Germline V gene data show CDR1 as SGDLS and CDR2 as YYNGEE. The V segment lost 3 bases and the J segment 9 bases; nucleotides outside the gene matches: 14. This CDR3 is CASSADDPGTSGRGEQFF. CDR3 nucleotide sequence: TGTGCCAGCAGCGCAGACGACCCCGGGACTAGCGGGAGAGGTGAGCAGTTCTTC.

In this sample, this clonotype turned up a few times. V usage is TRBV6-1 and J usage is TRBJ2-5, with 8 bases that match TRBD2. The V gene end was trimmed by 6 bases and the J gene end by 4 bases; junction bases not matched to a gene: 10. The germline V gene encodes CDR1 MNHNS and CDR2 SASEGT. The CDR3 sequence is 15 residues long. For the CDR3, the DNA is TGTGCCAGCAGCTCGAGCGGGAGTTTAATAGAGACCCAGTACTTC. Translated: CASSSSGSLIETQYF.

The chain uses TRBV6-2 or TRBV6-3 and TRBJ1-2, with 9 bases matching TRBD1. In germline, CDR1 is MNHEY, CDR2 SVGEGT. The ends lost 5 bases at V and 7 bases at J; junction bases unmatched: 11. The CDR3 runs to 15 residues. CDR3 sequence (DNA): TGTGCCAGCAGTCGTTCCGGACAGGGGCTAAGTGGCTACACCTTC. It codes for CASSRSGQGLSGYTF.

V usage is TRBV5-1 and J usage is TRBJ1-1; possible D gene TRBD1, 5 bases. Germline values: CDR1 SGHRS, CDR2 YFSETQ. The CDR3 runs 14 residues. Trimming left V 5 bases short and J 4 bases short, with 15 bases between. CDR3 protein: CASSFKWGGTEAFF. The CDR3 nucleotides are TGCGCCAGCAGTTTCAAGTGGGGGGGCACTGAAGCTTTCTTT.

The genes are TRBV6-1 and TRBJ1-1; 9 bases map to TRBD1. The germline V gene encodes CDR1 MNHNS and CDR2 SASEGT. With V trimmed by 2 bases and J by 2 bases, 6 bases remained unmatched. CDR3 length: 16 residues. The DNA for the CDR3 is TGTGCCAGCAGTGAATGGTTGGGACAGGGTAACACTGAAGCTTTCTTT. Protein: CASSEWLGQGNTEAFF.

CDR3 sequence (DNA): TGTGCCAGCACGGGCGGGCGCTCTGGAAACACCATATATTTT. Its protein product is CASTGGRSGNTIYF. The V gene is TRBV6-1, the J gene TRBJ1-3, with D hard to call. This CDR3 is 14 amino acids long. The V gene lost 7 bases and the J gene lost 0 bases, with 10 bases spanning the gap. Per the germline V gene, CDR1 is MNHNS and CDR2 is SASEGT.

This clonotype was detected only a few times. The rearrangement uses TRBV7-9 and TRBJ2-7; D is unresolved. The germline gives CDR1 SEHNR, CDR2 FQNEAQ (reference sequence). V was pared by 5 bases and J by 0 bases, with 14 bases between. This CDR3 is built from 15 residues. The CDR3 DNA reads TGTGCCAGCAGCCCTAAAACCGGATCCTCCTACGAGCAGTACTTC. Translated, it gives CASSPKTGSSYEQYF.

This chain joins TRBV6-1 and TRBJ2-7; weak D call: TRBD1 (6 bases). Per the germline V gene, CDR1 is MNHNS and CDR2 is SASEGT. Trimming left V 4 bases short and J 0 bases short, with 16 bases between. The CDR3 length is 16 residues. The CDR3 region is CASSANTGKSSYEQYF. The CDR3 DNA reads as TGTGCCAGCAGTGCCAACACAGGGAAGAGCTCCTACGAGCAGTACTTC.

The gene calls are TRBV19 and TRBJ1-5; TRBD1 aligns across 9 bases. The CDR3 loop spans 15 amino acids. Looked up from germline, CDR1 is LNHDA and CDR2 is SQIVND (reference sequence). J gave up 2 bases and V 3 bases, and 2 bases lay outside the gene matches. As DNA, the CDR3 is TGTGCCAGTAGTATCTGGGACAGGGGCAATCAGCCCCAGCATTTT. Translation gives CASSIWDRGNQPQHF.

The chain carries TRBV5-1 and TRBJ2-3; either TRBD1 or TRBD2 may fit D (5 bases each). The CDR3 extends over 15 amino acids. Trimming removed 4 bases from V and 0 bases from J, with 12 bases in between. Germline V gene lookup returns CDR1 SGHRS and CDR2 YFSETQ. The DNA for the CDR3 is TGCGCCAGCAGCCCTAGCCCAGGGAGCACAGATACGCAGTATTTT. This codes for CASSPSPGSTDTQYF.

This sequence joins TRBV5-1 and TRBJ2-4; 13 bases are a match to TRBD2. CDR1 is SGHRS and CDR2 is YFSETQ in the germline V gene. The trim removed 4 bases at V and 0 bases at J, leaving 10 bases unmatched. The CDR3 runs 19 residues. The CDR3 spells CASSERTSGSPLAKNIQYF. The CDR3 region has the DNA TGCGCCAGCAGCGAAAGGACTAGCGGGAGCCCGTTAGCCAAAAACATTCAGTACTTC.

The sample holds a few counts of this clonotype. CDR3 DNA sequence: TGCAGCCCCAAGGTGGGGGCTGAGCAGTTCTTC. Amino acid sequence: CSPKVGAEQFF. The V and J genes are TRBV29-1 and TRBJ2-1; tentative D call: TRBD1 (6 bases). The CDR3 totals 11 residues. Per the germline V gene, CDR1 is SQVTM and CDR2 is ANQGSEA. V lost 8 bases to trimming and J lost 9 bases, with 14 bases between them.

This clonotype was observed a handful of times. The chain couples TRBV9 to TRBJ2-1; D not certain. The CDR3 covers 14 residues. V shed 0 bases and J shed 6 bases, with 10 bases lying between them. CDR1 is SGDLS and CDR2 is YYNGEE in the germline V gene. CDR3 region: CASSVGSLGNEQFF. The CDR3 bases are TGTGCCAGCAGCGTAGGTTCTTTGGGCAATGAGCAGTTCTTC.

V gene TRBV4-1 combines with J gene TRBJ1-2; D may be TRBD1 (6 bases). This CDR3 comprises 16 residues. V was clipped by 0 bases and J by 4 bases, with 15 bases between them. Looked up from germline, CDR1 is MGHRA and CDR2 is YSYEKL. CDR3 sequence (DNA): TGCGCCAGCAGCCAAGATATGGCAGGGGCTGCCTATGGCTACACCTTC. Protein: CASSQDMAGAAYGYTF.

The chain joins TRBV6-1 to TRBJ1-2; D remains ambiguous. The CDR3 is 14 residues long. Per germline, CDR1 MNHNS and CDR2 SASEGT. Trimming took 6 bases from V and 7 from J, leaving 18 bases between them. The DNA of the CDR3 is TGTGCCAGCAGCCCCCAAGAGGGTTTAAGTGGCTACACCTTC. Translated: CASSPQEGLSGYTF.

This clonotype was picked up a small number of times. The chain recombines TRBV7-9 with TRBJ2-3; D remains ambiguous. The CDR3 runs 12 residues. Germline V CDR1 and CDR2: SEHNR, FQNEAQ (reference sequence). The V end was cut by 2 bases, the J end by 5 bases, with 5 bases between. DNA of the CDR3: TGTGCCAGCAGCTTACCTCTAGATACGCAGTATTTT. It codes for CASSLPLDTQYF.

The chain is built from TRBV20-1 and TRBJ2-1; 8 bases line up with TRBD2. Per the germline V gene, CDR1 is DFQATT and CDR2 is SNEGSKA (reference sequence). Trimming cost V 2 bases and J 8 bases; bases outside gene matches: 5. This CDR3 has 13 residues. The DNA of the CDR3 is TGCAGTGCTAGACAGCGGGAGTGGGATGAGCAGTTCTTC. The encoded protein is CSARQREWDEQFF.

This clonotype was detected a few times. V usage is TRBV5-1 and J usage is TRBJ1-1; 7 nucleotides align to TRBD1. This CDR3 contains 14 residues. CDR1 is SGHRS, CDR2 YFSETQ, per germline. Germline trimming cut 5 bases from V and 1 base from J; bases unmatched to any gene: 5. In DNA form, the CDR3 reads TGCGCCAGCAGTTTCGGGACAGCGAACACTGAAGCTTTCTTT. Its protein is CASSFGTANTEAFF.

This sequence joins TRBV10-3 and TRBJ2-5; 10 nucleotides align to TRBD2. CDR1 is ENHRY and CDR2 is SYGVKD in the germline V gene. V trimming: 3 bases; J trimming: 4 bases; junction bases outside the gene matches: 11. This CDR3 region has 17 residues. The CDR3 loop reads CAISEGATSGTAETQYF. The CDR3 bases are TGTGCCATCAGTGAAGGGGCAACTAGCGGGACGGCAGAGACCCAGTACTTC.

This clonotype was seen only a few times. This chain joins TRBV25-1 and TRBJ2-3, with TRBD2 identical over 9 bases. Germline CDR1 and CDR2: MGHDK and SYGVNS. The CDR3 runs to 15 residues. The V gene end was trimmed by 6 bases and the J gene end by 1 base; junction bases not matched to a gene: 5. CDR3 sequence: CASRAGGSGTDTQYF. The CDR3 coding sequence is TGTGCCAGCAGAGCGGGAGGCTCTGGCACAGATACGCAGTATTTT.

The chain recombines TRBV12-3 or TRBV12-4 with TRBJ2-3; D is undetermined. The CDR3 spans 14 residues. V lost 5 bases to trimming and J lost 0 bases, with 9 bases between them. CDR3 nucleotides: TGTGCCAGCAGTACAGCTTCTAGCACAGATACGCAGTATTTT. Protein sequence: CASSTASSTDTQYF.